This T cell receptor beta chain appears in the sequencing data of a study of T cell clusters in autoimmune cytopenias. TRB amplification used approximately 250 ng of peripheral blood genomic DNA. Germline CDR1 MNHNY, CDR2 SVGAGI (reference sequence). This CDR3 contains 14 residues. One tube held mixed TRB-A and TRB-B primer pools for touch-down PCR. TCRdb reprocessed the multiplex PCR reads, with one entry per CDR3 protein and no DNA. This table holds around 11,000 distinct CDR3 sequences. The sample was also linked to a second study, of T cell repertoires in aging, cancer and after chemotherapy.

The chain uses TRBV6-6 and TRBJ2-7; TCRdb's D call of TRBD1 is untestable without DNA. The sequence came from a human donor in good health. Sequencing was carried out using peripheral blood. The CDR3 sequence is CASSPQTVAYEQYF.